This T cell receptor beta chain was obtained from a study of T-cell reconstitution after alpha-beta-depleted transplantation in children (dated by TCRdb to 2015 to 2016). Turning to the overall study: Using TCR repertoire profiling, the study followed T-cell immune reconstitution in a quantitative way in children after TCRalphabeta/CD19-depleted allogeneic hematopoietic cell transplantation.

As encoded in the germline V gene, CDR1 is SGHVS while CDR2 is FNYEAQ. The junction shows trimming of 3 bases on V and 1 base on J, plus 13 bases between the germline ends. The CDR3 starts with the cysteine, ends with the phenylalanine, and has 15 residues. The retained sequence is limited to the CDR3, 45 bases, with the frame set at the first base. This clonotype was detected only a few times. Its antigen is not yet known. No much larger clone exists at a distance of one base, and base qualities are not known. Reading the label with the study, this specimen's treatment or condition is: allogeneic hematopoietic cell transplantation with graft depleted of TCRalphabeta T cells and CD19 B cells. Transplant recipients were children who received TCRalphabeta/CD19-depleted allogeneic hematopoietic cell grafts. Points the paper makes about the study in general: Over subsequent months, a decline in hyperexpanded clone frequencies was noted, and after one year, T-cell counts and TCRbeta diversity were mostly ascribed to newly produced T cells. In some patients, high TCRbeta diversity at day 60 was attributed to recipient T cells and intrathymic progenitors that had survived conditioning. Apparently early alphabetaT-cell count recovery about two months after transplant reportedly relied on only several hundred rapidly expanded clones derived from non-depleted graft cells.

Library preparation employed PCR. These reads were obtained on an Illumina HiSeq 2500. TCR libraries were prepared with molecular barcoding, using unique molecular identifiers to normalize TCRbeta repertoire quantification. The public sequencing data were trimmed at Q25 with fastp and processed into clonotypes with MiXCR by TCRdb, which kept only in-frame beta chains. Each entry merges the rows of one CDR3 protein and shows their most common DNA and genes. The table for this sample lists about 640,000 distinct CDR3 sequences; 10% to 15% of them were counted only once. The leading ten clones occupy over 2% of the sample.

The sequence links TRBV7-6 to TRBJ2-7; TRBD1 could be the D gene, as 7 bases match. This TCR was recovered from a male patient younger than 18 who had a stem cell transplant for acute myeloid leukemia, so the T cells may come from the graft donor. Specimen: PBMCs, mostly from graft donor cells, collected 360 days after TCRalphabeta/CD19-depleted stem cell transplant. The CDR3 region reads CASSLQGGHSYEQYF. The DNA sequence is given as TGTGCCAGCAGCTTGCAGGGGGGCCATTCCTACGAGCAGTACTTC.